The text below deals with one TCR beta chain. Its antigen is unknown. These data originate in a study of T-cell reconstitution after alpha-beta-depleted transplantation in children. Study-wide points: Several hundred expanded graft clones reportedly gave rise to the alpha-beta T cells present about two months after transplant. From surviving recipient T cells and thymic progenitors came the high day-60 TCRbeta diversity observed in some patients. At one year after transplant, newly produced T cells mostly accounted for T-cell counts and diversity.

TCRbeta library construction was performed incorporating unique molecular identifiers. Using its own MiXCR run on the PCR reads, TCRdb lists one record per CDR3 protein. In the table there are 130,000 or so distinct CDR3 sequences, around 9.8% of which are singletons. The sample in question was PBMCs, mostly from graft donor cells, obtained 180 days after TCRalphabeta/CD19-depleted stem cell transplant. The source is a girl under three years old who had a stem cell transplant for combined immunodeficiency, so the T cells may come from the graft donor.

DNA of the CDR3: TGCGCCAGCAGGCCGGGACTAGCGGGAGAAAACGAGCAGTACTTC. This encodes CASRPGLAGENEQYF. The chain is built from TRBV5-1 and TRBJ2-7; the match to TRBD2 covers 14 bases. CDR3 length equals 15 residues. CDR1 and CDR2 from the germline V gene are SGHRS and YFSETQ. The V and J ends lost 5 bases and 5 bases, in that order; junction bases with no gene match: 6.